This T cell receptor beta chain was recorded in a study of T-cell memory formation after mild COVID-19. As for the study in general: Each donor largely had its own TCR clusters.

5'RACE primed from the constant segment yielded TCR alpha and TCR beta cDNA libraries bearing sample barcodes and UMIs. TCRdb independently ran MiXCR on the 5' RACE reads; one entry per CDR3 protein. The table lists 80,000 to 130,000 distinct CDR3 sequences, approximately 12% of them singletons. Worth noting for this clonotype: The antigen remains unidentified.

Study-wide results and caveats: A balance of CD4 and CD8 characterized clones contracting day 15 to 85, whereas later expanders leaned CD4+.

The V end was cut by 0 bases, the J end by 9 bases, with 10 bases between. Germline V gene lookup returns CDR1 SGDLS and CDR2 YYNGEE. The CDR3 has 13 amino acids. This receptor was obtained from a man aged 18 to 35 who had mild COVID-19 (a few samples of this study predate the infection). Cell type and time point are not known. Sample: PBMCs or a T cell subset sorted from them (not recorded which). The chain joins TRBV9 to TRBJ2-1; D not certain. The CDR3 here is CASSVGEGAEQFF. The DNA for the CDR3 is TGTGCCAGCAGCGTAGGAGAAGGTGCTGAGCAGTTCTTC.